The clone carrying this T cell receptor (beta chain) has at least ten counts. Its antigen is currently unknown. The data are from a study of regulatory T cells in long-lasting Graves disease. The study, taken as a whole, reports: There were preferences for TRBV28, TRBJ1-2 and TRBJ2-5 in persistent disease.

Trimming took 5 bases from V and 5 from J, leaving 16 bases between them. Germline CDR1 is SGHTA and CDR2 is FQGNSA. The CDR3 totals 14 residues. Sample time point: newly diagnosed GD, antithyroid drugs for less than 3 months. There was RNA extracted from PBMCs, and the TCR library was made from it. Researchers made TCR beta libraries by using iRepertoire HTBI primers and running Arm-PCR on CDR3 regions. In the original workflow: From all samples, identification returned 14 TRBJ and about 60 TRBV segments. TCRdb redid the calling of the multiplex PCR reads with MiXCR, one entry per CDR3 protein. It is TCRdb's table, rather than the study itself, that gives the V and J calls and clone size. The sample includes roughly 260,000 distinct CDR3 sequences, approximately 18% of them seen just once. In addition, the sample was reused for a study of T cells in Graves' hyperthyroidism and ophthalmopathy. As that study records: First-round RT-PCR of the TCR CDR3 relied on the HTBI primer set.

The sequence was obtained from a woman aged 25 to 39 with Graves disease. The chain employs TRBV7-2 and TRBJ2-7, with D perhaps TRBD1 (7 bases). The specimen comprised peripheral blood mononuclear cells (PBMCs), sampled at new diagnosis, from a patient treated with antithyroid drugs. CDR3 loop: CASSPQGGLDEQYF. CDR3 nucleotides: TGTGCCAGCAGCCCCCAGGGGGGATTGGACGAGCAGTACTTC.